The present T cell receptor (beta chain) was sequenced within a study of blood T cell repertoires in COVID-19. Germline-derived CDR1 and CDR2 are ENHRY and SYGVKD. There are 16 residues in the CDR3. Deletions cut 2 bases from V and 1 base from J, with 14 bases between. Some clones are missing from TCRdb's copy, which holds only in-frame ones; the method was immunoSEQ multiplex PCR. The profile shows about 270,000 clones, 65% to 90% of them singletons. The receptor was derived from a woman aged 45 to 65 with acute COVID-19. The chain links TRBV10-3 to TRBJ1-1; a weak D match, TRBD1 (6 bases). Sequencing was carried out using PBMCs or T cells enriched from blood (not recorded which). The CDR3 DNA is TGTGCCATCAGTGAGCCTTTCGGACAGAAGAACACTGAAGCTTTCTTT. Translated, it gives CAISEPFGQKNTEAFF.